These 9 T cell receptor beta chains came from one sample sequenced in a study of blood T cells in healthy people across ages. With a J-beta primer mix and a sample-barcoded 5' primer, a second PCR ran about 6 to 11 cycles. TCRdb processed the 5' RACE reads anew with MiXCR; each CDR3 protein has one entry. Seen here are approximately 1,000,000 distinct CDR3 sequences, more than 30% observed once, and the top ten hold roughly 14%. The sample consisted of blood. Source of these receptors: a man aged 18 to 35 in good health.

This clonotype was detected only a few times. This chain links TRBV5-1 with TRBJ1-1; D not resolved. The CDR3 is made up of 13 amino acids. The V gene lost 4 bases and the J gene lost 2 bases, with 9 bases spanning the gap. Germline V lookup: CDR1 SGHRS, CDR2 YFSETQ. CDR3 nucleotide sequence: TGCGCCAGCAGCCCCCGGATAAACACTGAAGCTTTCTTT. Its protein product is CASSPRINTEAFF.

This clonotype has more than one count but fewer than ten. V gene TRBV7-2 combines with J gene TRBJ1-1, with 7 bases matching TRBD1. J was trimmed by 1 base and V by 7 bases; bases with no gene match: 6. Germline loops: CDR1 SGHTA, CDR2 FQGNSA. The CDR3 is 14 amino acids. CDR3 nucleotide sequence: TGTGCCAGCACCCGGGACAGAAGGAACACTGAAGCTTTCTTT. Translated, it gives CASTRDRRNTEAFF. Complete variable domain (other parts from reference TRBV7-2 and TRBJ1-1): GAGVSQSPSNKVTEKGKDVELRCDPISGHTALYWYRQSLGQGLEFLIYFQGNSAPDKSGLPSDRFSAERTGGSVSTLTIQRTQQEDSAVYLCASTRDRRNTEAFFGQGTRLTVV.

This clonotype appeared many times. The J gene is TRBJ1-2, the V gene TRBV12-3 or TRBV12-4, with D maybe TRBD1 (5 bases). V lost 3 bases and J 4 bases, leaving 9 bases between the germline ends. The CDR3 covers 13 residues. This CDR3 is CASSLGRAYGYTF. CDR3 DNA: TGTGCCAGCAGTTTGGGCAGGGCCTATGGCTACACCTTC.

This clonotype was observed a handful of times. This chain uses TRBV5-1 with TRBJ2-1; weak D call: TRBD1 (5 bases). V gave up 0 bases and J gave up 5 bases, with 9 bases separating them. Germline V lookup: CDR1 SGHRS, CDR2 YFSETQ. CDR3 length: 14 amino acids. In DNA, the CDR3 is TGCGCCAGCAGCTTGGCCCAGGGAAACAATGAGCAGTTCTTC. It is translated as CASSLAQGNNEQFF.

This clonotype was counted only a few times. The CDR3 spells CASSQDPGIYEKLFF. Here the CDR3 DNA reads TGTGCCAGCAGCCAGGACCCGGGGATCTATGAAAAACTGTTTTTT. This sequence joins TRBV11-2 and TRBJ1-4; D unclear. Germline loops: CDR1 SGHAT, CDR2 FQNNGV. The CDR3 runs 15 residues. Deletions cut 5 bases from V and 6 bases from J, with 16 bases between.

This chain joins TRBV7-2 and TRBJ2-6; D ambiguous. The germline V gene encodes CDR1 SGHTA and CDR2 FQGNSA. The CDR3 covers 19 residues. Trimming pared 5 bases from V and 0 bases from J, leaving 20 bases between. The CDR3 DNA sequence: TGTGCCAGCAGCCCCCCAGGTAGTGTCTCAAACTCTGGGGCCAACGTCCTGACTTTC. Translated: CASSPPGSVSNSGANVLTF.

A remark on this clonotype: A much larger clone differs by one base, so this may be a read error. CDR3 bases: TGTGCCGGCAGCCCAGAAAGGGGATGTTATGAAAAACTGTTTTTT. This encodes CAGSPERGCYEKLFF. The V call is TRBV7-3, the J call TRBJ1-4, with TRBD1 as a possible D gene (5 bases). The CDR3 is 15 residues long. Germline CDR1 is SGHTA and CDR2 is FQGTGA.

The CDR3 sequence is CASSPTTRDLSEAFF. CDR3 DNA sequence: TGTGCCAGCAGTCCCACCACTCGGGACTTATCTGAAGCTTTCTTT. The V call is TRBV6-2 or TRBV6-3, the J call TRBJ1-1, with TRBD1 as a possible D gene (5 bases). V shed 5 bases and J shed 6 bases, with 19 bases lying between them. CDR1 is MNHEY, CDR2 SVGEGT, per germline. The CDR3 contains 15 residues.

This clonotype was detected only a few times. The V call is TRBV12-3 or TRBV12-4, the J call TRBJ1-5; the match to TRBD1 covers 9 bases. This CDR3 region has 15 residues. After removal of 4 bases from V and 4 bases from J, the junction contained 5 bases not matched to a gene. CDR3: CASSSTGTGNQPQHF. In DNA form, the CDR3 reads TGTGCCAGCAGTTCCACCGGGACAGGGAATCAGCCCCAGCATTTT.